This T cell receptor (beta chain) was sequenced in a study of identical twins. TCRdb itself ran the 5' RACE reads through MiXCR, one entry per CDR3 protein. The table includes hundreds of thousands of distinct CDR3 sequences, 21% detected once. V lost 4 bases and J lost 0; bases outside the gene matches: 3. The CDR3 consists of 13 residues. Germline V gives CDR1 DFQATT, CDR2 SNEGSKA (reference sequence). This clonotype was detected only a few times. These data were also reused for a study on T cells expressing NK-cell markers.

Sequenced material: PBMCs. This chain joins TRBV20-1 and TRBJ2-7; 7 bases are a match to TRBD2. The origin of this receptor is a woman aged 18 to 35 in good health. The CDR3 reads CSATSGSSYEQYF. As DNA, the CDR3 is TGCAGTGCTACTAGCGGTAGCTCCTACGAGCAGTACTTC.